Detailed here is one TCR beta chain. The data belong to a study of T cell changes during pregnancy in multiple sclerosis. Produced via immunoSEQ multiplex PCR; TCRdb's table is partial and in-frame only. The sample lists around 62,000 clones; about 89% were seen once. The TCR sequence derives from a female donor with multiple sclerosis, enrolled in a pregnancy study. The sequencing here drew on peripheral blood, taken in the first trimester of pregnancy.

CDR3 in DNA: TGTGCCAGCAGTCATCGACGGGTTAGCTCCTACGAGCAGTACTTC. Translated: CASSHRRVSSYEQYF. This chain uses TRBV27 with TRBJ2-7; D remains ambiguous. The V gene's germline CDR1 is MNHEY and CDR2 SMNVEV (reference sequence). The CDR3 length is 15 residues. Trimming pared 5 bases from V and 0 bases from J, leaving 14 bases between.